The 23 T cell receptor beta chains below come from one sample, sequenced in a study of beta chain features in type 1 diabetes (dated by TCRdb to the late 2010s). The library was generated by the immunoSEQ multiplex PCR assay. The entire amount of isolated RNA was reverse transcribed using the High Capacity cDNA Reverse Transcription Kit, so the sequenced TCRB transcripts were expressed ones. The table comes from immuneACCESS by way of TCRdb, which keeps in-frame sequences with V and J called. Part of the clones is missing from these tables; in studies checked, under half for an unresolved V gene and the rest for unknown reasons. The sample profile shows hundreds of thousands of clones; more than 9% of them were found once. The top ten clones comprise just under 0.035% of the sample. The sequencing sample was made of naive CD4+ T cells from blood. The cell subset or site label of this sample denotes: true naive CD4+ T cells. All receptors derive from a young woman in good health.

A few counts support this clone. The rearrangement links TRBV5-1 to TRBJ1-4; D possibly corresponds to TRBD1 (5 bases). CDR1 is SGHRS, CDR2 YFSETQ, per germline. V lost 1 base and J lost 7, with 14 bases in between. The CDR3 loop spans 15 amino acids. As DNA, the CDR3 is TGCGCCAGCAGCTTGAACAAGGGGCAGGGTGAAAAACTGTTTTTT. Translating it yields CASSLNKGQGEKLFF.

The chain has TRBV9 and TRBJ2-1; 9 bases map to TRBD2. The length of the CDR3 is 14 residues. V was clipped by 3 bases and J by 7 bases; unmatched bases: 5. From germline, CDR1 is SGDLS and CDR2 YYNGEE. The CDR3 sequence is CASSGSGRPNEQFF. The CDR3 DNA follows: TGTGCCAGCAGCGGCAGCGGGAGGCCTAATGAGCAGTTCTTC. Filled out from reference TRBV9 and TRBJ2-1, the complete variable domain reads DSGVTQTPKHLITATGQRVTLRCSPRSGDLSVYWYQQSLDQGLQFLIQYYNGEERAKGNILERFSAQQFPDLHSELNLSSLELGDSALYFCASSGSGRPNEQFFGPGTRLTVL.

The V gene is TRBV30, the J gene TRBJ1-5; 10 bases are shared with TRBD1. The length of the CDR3 is 16 residues. Germline CDR1 reads GTSNPN; CDR2 reads SVGIG (reference sequence). V shed 2 bases, J shed 9 bases, and the junction held 13 bases outside the gene matches. CDR3 nucleotide sequence: TGTGCCTGGAGTCCTCCGGGACAGGGGTCCGGGCGGCCCCAGCATTTT. Its translation: CAWSPPGQGSGRPQHF. Full variable domain (outside the CDR3, taken from reference TRBV30 and TRBJ1-5): SQTIHQWPATLVQPVGSPLSLECTVEGTSNPNLYWYRQAAGRGLQLLFYSVGIGQISSEVPQNLSASRPQDRQFILSSKKLLLSDSGFYLCAWSPPGQGSGRPQHFGDGTRLSIL.

The chain is built from TRBV5-1 and TRBJ2-1; 8 nucleotides match TRBD2. The V and J ends lost 4 bases and 1 base, in that order; junction bases with no gene match: 4. The germline V gene has CDR1 SGHRS and CDR2 YFSETQ. This CDR3 has 15 residues. The CDR3 loop is CASSPLAESYNEQFF. The DNA of the CDR3 is TGCGCCAGCAGCCCACTAGCGGAATCCTACAATGAGCAGTTCTTC.

The chain employs TRBV5-1 and TRBJ2-3, with D unresolved. The CDR3 is 15 residues long. Germline-derived CDR1 and CDR2 are SGHRS and YFSETQ. V was pared by 0 bases and J by 0 bases, with 8 bases between. The CDR3 region is CASSLVRPSTDTQYF. CDR3 bases: TGCGCCAGCAGCTTGGTCAGGCCCAGCACAGATACGCAGTATTTT.

The chain is built from TRBV7-8 and TRBJ2-1; 7 nucleotides match TRBD2. The ends lost 1 base at V and 3 bases at J; junction bases unmatched: 3. Germline CDR1 reads SGHVS; CDR2 reads FQNEAQ. The CDR3 loop spans 15 amino acids. CDR3 protein: CASSLVLADYNEQFF. Here the CDR3 DNA reads TGTGCCAGCAGCTTAGTTCTAGCGGACTACAATGAGCAGTTCTTC. The entire variable domain, with the rest obtained from reference TRBV7-8 and TRBJ2-1, is as follows: GAGVSQSPRYKVAKRGQDVALRCDPISGHVSLFWYQQALGQGPEFLTYFQNEAQLDKSGLPSDRFFAERPEGSVSTLKIQRTQQEDSAVYLCASSLVLADYNEQFFGPGTRLTVL.

A few counts support this clone. The V gene is TRBV18, the J gene TRBJ1-1; the D is unclear. V was trimmed by 4 bases and J by 1 base, leaving 13 bases between them. The length of the CDR3 is 15 residues. Germline values: CDR1 KGHSH, CDR2 LQKENI. CDR3 protein: CASSLKDGGNTEAFF. The CDR3 DNA is TGTGCCAGCTCACTAAAGGACGGAGGGAACACTGAAGCTTTCTTT.

J is TRBJ1-5 and V is TRBV19; D call uncertain. Trimming removed 0 bases from V and 6 bases from J, with 9 bases in between. Germline V gene sequence: CDR1 LNHDA, CDR2 SQIVND (reference sequence). CDR3 length equals 14 residues. CDR3 sequence reads: CASSIDGVGQPQHF. The CDR3 bases are TGTGCCAGTAGTATAGACGGAGTTGGTCAGCCCCAGCATTTT.

This chain links TRBV5-4 with TRBJ1-5; D remains ambiguous. The length of the CDR3 is 15 residues. CDR1 is SGHNT and CDR2 is YYREEE in the germline V gene (reference sequence). V lost 9 bases and J 0 bases, leaving 16 bases between the germline ends. Here the CDR3 DNA reads TGTGCCACCGCCGCGGGAGGAGATAGCAATCAGCCCCAGCATTTT. Protein sequence: CATAAGGDSNQPQHF.

This clone was found a few times. DNA of the CDR3: TGTGCCAGCAGTGAGGGACAGGGGACTGAAGCTTTCTTT. It encodes CASSEGQGTEAFF. The chain combines TRBV2 with TRBJ1-1, with 10 bases aligning to TRBD1. Trimming took 3 bases from V and 5 from J; bases not matched to a gene: 0. The germline gives CDR1 SNHLY, CDR2 FYNNEI. The length of the CDR3 is 13 residues.

J is TRBJ2-1 and V is TRBV2; D call uncertain. CDR1 is SNHLY, CDR2 FYNNEI, per germline. The CDR3 contains 15 residues. Trimming took off 3 bases at V and 4 bases at J, with 13 bases between the two ends. The CDR3 region is CASSEPGSRYNEQFF. The CDR3 DNA sequence: TGTGCCAGCAGTGAGCCAGGTTCTCGGTACAATGAGCAGTTCTTC.

V and J are TRBV6-5 and TRBJ2-7; the match to TRBD1 covers 11 bases. Looked up from germline, CDR1 is MNHEY and CDR2 is SVGAGI. J was trimmed by 4 bases and V by 6 bases; bases with no gene match: 5. The CDR3 spans 14 residues. CDR3 amino acids: CASRGTGGLYEQYF. The CDR3 nucleotides read TGTGCCAGCAGAGGGACAGGGGGGCTTTACGAGCAGTACTTC.

This clone was recorded a few times. J is TRBJ1-1 and V is TRBV2; TRBD1 matches 7 bases. This CDR3 contains 12 residues. The J segment lost 8 bases and the V segment lost 7 bases, leaving 7 bases of the junction unmatched. Germline-derived CDR1 and CDR2 are SNHLY and FYNNEI. CDR3 sequence: CASMLEGAEAFF. The CDR3 DNA reads TGTGCCAGCATGCTTGAGGGGGCCGAAGCTTTCTTT.

The chain uses TRBV4-1 and TRBJ2-2, with TRBD2 matching over 8 bases. From germline, CDR1 is MGHRA and CDR2 YSYEKL. The V segment lost 1 base and the J segment 7 bases; nucleotides outside the gene matches: 8. This CDR3 comprises 16 residues. CDR3 loop: CASSQGRGGRIGELFF. Here the CDR3 DNA reads TGCGCCAGCAGCCAAGGTCGGGGGGGGCGTATCGGGGAGCTGTTTTTT.

The chain combines TRBV9 with TRBJ2-7; a possible D gene is TRBD2 (5 bases). The CDR3 contains 15 residues. Germline CDR1 SGDLS, CDR2 YYNGEE. The ends were cut back, 0 bases at V and 7 bases at J, with 17 bases in the middle. The CDR3 DNA reads TGTGCCAGCAGCGTAGACGTCAGGTCGACGGGGGAGCAGTACTTC. Amino acid sequence: CASSVDVRSTGEQYF.

V gene TRBV4-1 combines with J gene TRBJ2-7; TRBD1 might be the D (6 bases). The CDR3 runs 14 residues. CDR1 MGHRA and CDR2 YSYEKL come from the germline V gene. The V gene lost 2 bases and the J gene lost 6 bases, with 14 bases spanning the gap. CDR3 DNA: TGCGCCAGCAGCCAACGGCAGGGGTTTTCCGAGCAGTACTTC. This encodes CASSQRQGFSEQYF.

The rearrangement uses TRBV5-1 and TRBJ2-1, with TRBD2 matching 13 bases. The V segment lost 4 bases and the J segment 0 bases; nucleotides outside the gene matches: 4. Germline V gene data show CDR1 as SGHRS and CDR2 as YFSETQ. This CDR3 spans 17 amino acids. CDR3 nucleotides: TGCGCCAGCAGCAGGACTAGCGGGGGCCTCTCCTACAATGAGCAGTTCTTC. Translating gives CASSRTSGGLSYNEQFF.

This clone was seen more than once but under ten times. The V and J genes are TRBV18 and TRBJ2-3, with no clear D. Per the germline V gene, CDR1 is KGHSH and CDR2 is LQKENI. The CDR3 spans 15 residues. The V end lost 3 bases, the J end lost 2 bases, and 12 bases lay between the germline ends. The CDR3 loop is CASSPIGPLTDTQYF. The DNA of the CDR3 is TGTGCCAGCTCACCGATTGGCCCCCTCACAGATACGCAGTATTTT.

This clone has a handful of counts. This chain links TRBV7-2 with TRBJ1-1; D possibly corresponds to TRBD1 (6 bases). The germline gives CDR1 SGHTA, CDR2 FQGNSA. This CDR3 is built from 13 residues. V gave up 3 bases and J gave up 7 bases, with 12 bases separating them. CDR3 sequence reads: CASSFDRIFEAFF. The CDR3, as DNA: TGTGCCAGCAGCTTTGACAGGATTTTTGAAGCTTTCTTT.

This clone was seen only a few times. J is TRBJ2-7 and V is TRBV4-2; TRBD2 aligns across 7 bases. V shed 4 bases and J 4 bases; nucleotides not matched to a gene: 7. The CDR3 is 14 amino acids. Germline V gene lookup returns CDR1 LGHNA and CDR2 YNFKEQ. DNA for the CDR3: TGTGCCAGCAGCCCTCCGGGACTAACTTACGAGCAGTACTTC. Translating it yields CASSPPGLTYEQYF.

The rearrangement joins TRBV18 to TRBJ2-4, with 8 bases lining up with TRBD1. Germline lookup yields CDR1 KGHSH and CDR2 LQKENI. This CDR3 comprises 15 residues. Trimming at V came to 6 bases and at J to 5 bases, leaving 9 bases not matched to a gene. This CDR3 is CASSPTGGTENIQYF. In DNA, the CDR3 is TGTGCCAGCTCGCCAACAGGGGGGACTGAAAACATTCAGTACTTC.

This clone has ten or more counts. V is TRBV11-2 and J is TRBJ2-1, with 14 bases aligning to TRBD2. V lost 5 bases and J lost 15; bases outside the gene matches: 3. This CDR3 region has 12 residues. Germline assignment: CDR1 SGHAT and CDR2 FQNNGV. The CDR3: CASSIGTSGRFF. In DNA form, the CDR3 reads TGTGCCAGCAGCATAGGGACTAGCGGGAGGTTCTTC. Full variable domain (rest looked up from reference TRBV11-2 and TRBJ2-1): EAGVAQSPRYKIIEKRQSVAFWCNPISGHATLYWYQQILGQGPKLLIQFQNNGVVDDSQLPKDRFSAERLKGVDSTLKIQPAKLEDSAVYLCASSIGTSGRFFGPGTRLTVL.

The V call is TRBV15, the J call TRBJ1-5, with a weak D call TRBD1 (5 bases). The CDR3 covers 15 residues. V lost 8 bases and J 0 bases, leaving 14 bases between the germline ends. Looked up from germline, CDR1 is LNHNV and CDR2 is YYDKDF (reference sequence). This CDR3 is CATAGTGFSNQPQHF. The CDR3 coding sequence is TGTGCCACCGCCGGCACAGGTTTTAGCAATCAGCCCCAGCATTTT.